This is a list of T cell receptor beta chains from one sample in a study of regulatory T cells in long-lasting Graves disease. From the multiplex PCR reads, TCRdb called clonotypes with MiXCR, one entry per CDR3 protein. In the table there are hundreds of thousands of distinct CDR3 sequences, 15% to 19% of which are singletons. This sample comprised peripheral blood mononuclear cells (PBMCs), obtained at new diagnosis, from a patient treated with antithyroid drugs. Receptors originate from a female donor with Graves disease. Both conserved end residues are part of each CDR3. A D gene is named only where the DNA matches it firmly. Clone size is given for some rows only: seen once, a few or many times, or a class if the clone is expanded.

TRBV19	many	-	TRBJ1-1	TGTGCCAGTAGTATGGGAAGCAGGCCCCTTCGGTACACTGAAGCTTTCTTT	CASSMGSRPLRYTEAFF
TRBV6-1	-	-	TRBJ2-1	TGTGCCAGCAGTGACCGAGGGTCGGGCCACAATGAGCAGTTCTTC	CASSDRGSGHNEQFF
TRBV4-2	-	TRBD1	TRBJ1-3	TGTGCCAGCAGCCAAGAAGGGACAGCCAGCTCTGGAAACGCCATATATTTT	CASSQEGTASSGNAIYF
TRBV3-1	many	-	TRBJ1-5	TGTGCCAGCAGCCAAGGAAGGGACGTCTGGCAGCCCCAGCATTTT	CASSQGRDVWQPQHF
TRBV11-2	-	TRBD2	TRBJ2-7	TGTGCCAGCAGCCGCGGGGAGGGAGGAGGGTACGAGCAGTACTTC	CASSRGEGGGYEQYF
TRBV12-3/TRBV12-4	many	-	TRBJ1-2	TGTGCCAGCAGTTTAGCTAGGACAGCCAACCTCACCTTC	CASSLARTANLTF
TRBV4-1	many	-	TRBJ1-4	TGCGCCAGCAGCCATAGCCGCCGAGGTGGTGAAAAACTGTTTTTT	CASSHSRRGGEKLFF
TRBV20-1	many	-	TRBJ2-1	TGCAGCCCGGGGTTTCGAACCACCAATGAGCAGTTCTTC	CSPGFRTTNEQFF
TRBV7-2	few	TRBD2	TRBJ2-2	TGTGCCAGCAGCCTGACTAGCGGGGGAACCGGGGAGCTGTTTTTT	CASSLTSGGTGELFF
TRBV7-9	many	-	TRBJ1-2	TGTGCCAGCAGTCCTTGGGGACTGATCTATGGCTACACCTTC	CASSPWGLIYGYTF
TRBV19	few	-	TRBJ2-3	TGTGCCAGTAGTATCGGATACGGCACAGATACGCAGTATTTT	CASSIGYGTDTQYF
TRBV19	many	-	TRBJ1-1	TGTGCCAGTAGTTACCCGGTGGGGGCCCCTCGGAACACTGAAGCTTTCTTT	CASSYPVGAPRNTEAFF
TRBV20-1	many	TRBD1	TRBJ1-1	TGCAGTACCTATCAGGGGGTGGTGAACACTGAAGCTTTCTTT	CSTYQGVVNTEAFF
TRBV4-2	many	TRBD2	TRBJ2-1	TGTGCCAGCAGCCAAGACCCCCCTAGCGGGAGTTTCAATGAGCAGTTCTTC	CASSQDPPSGSFNEQFF
TRBV7-2	many	TRBD2	TRBJ2-7	TGTGCCAGCAGCTTAGAAGTGGGACTAGCGGGGCTCTCCTACGAGCAGTACTTC	CASSLEVGLAGLSYEQYF
TRBV20-1	many	TRBD2	TRBJ2-1	TGCAGTGCACCGACTAGCGGGAGGGCAAATGAGCAGTTCTTC	CSAPTSGRANEQFF
TRBV6-2/TRBV6-3	many	TRBD1	TRBJ1-5	TGTGCCGGGGGACAGGAGTACAATCAGCCCCAGCATTTT	CAGGQEYNQPQHF
TRBV12-3/TRBV12-4	many	TRBD1	TRBJ1-5	TGTGCCAGCAGCCCGACAGGGGGCAATCAGCCCCAGCATTTT	CASSPTGGNQPQHF
TRBV25-1	-	-	TRBJ1-1	TGTGCCAGCAGTGAATACCTCCCAGCCCGCGACACTGAAGCTTTCTTT	CASSEYLPARDTEAFF
TRBV27	many	TRBD2	TRBJ2-5	TGTGCCAGCCGTGCTAGGGGGGGACTAGCGGGAGACGGGAGCGAGACCCAGTACTTC	CASRARGGLAGDGSETQYF